One sample yielded the 27 T cell receptor beta chains listed below, sequenced in a study of blood T cell repertoires in COVID-19. Sequencing was performed with immunoSEQ multiplex PCR; in TCRdb, only in-frame clones are kept and a portion is missing. The sample has roughly 73,000 clones; approximately 89% are singletons. The source material was peripheral blood. These TCRs come from a man at least 80 years old with acute or convalescent COVID-19.

This clone was seen more than once but under ten times. The chain combines TRBV19 with TRBJ1-1; D possibly corresponds to TRBD1 (5 bases). Trimming took off 5 bases at V and 5 bases at J, with 12 bases between the two ends. Per the germline V gene, CDR1 is LNHDA and CDR2 is SQIVND (reference sequence). The CDR3 totals 13 residues. The CDR3 DNA sequence: TGTGCCAGTAGTGAATTCGGGGGTACTGAAGCTTTCTTT. Its translation is CASSEFGGTEAFF.

The chain recombines TRBV10-3 with TRBJ1-2; unclear D gene. Germline lookup yields CDR1 ENHRY and CDR2 SYGVKD. This CDR3 has 13 amino acids. Between the trimmed V and J ends, which lost 11 bases and 5 bases, there was a span of 18 bases. In DNA form, the CDR3 reads TGTGCCGTCAACCGGCTACAGCCTTATGGCTACACCTTC. Translation gives CAVNRLQPYGYTF.

Details on this clone: The sample contains more than one DNA sequence encoding this CDR3. The J gene is TRBJ2-5, the V gene TRBV12-3 or TRBV12-4, with no clear D. The CDR3 contains 11 residues. Between the trimmed V and J ends, which lost 3 bases and 4 bases, there was a span of 3 bases. Here the CDR3 reads CASSFRETQYF. The CDR3 DNA sequence: TGTGCCAGCAGTTTTCGAGAGACCCAGTACTTC.

This sequence joins TRBV19 and TRBJ1-3; D is possibly TRBD1 (6 bases). This CDR3 is 16 amino acids long. Per germline, CDR1 LNHDA and CDR2 SQIVND (reference sequence). Deletions cut 2 bases from V and 0 bases from J, with 11 bases between. CDR3 residues: CASSILRTVSGNTIYF. The CDR3 bases are TGTGCCAGTAGTATATTACGGACAGTCTCTGGAAACACCATATATTTT.

The chain uses TRBV5-1 and TRBJ2-1, with a weak D call TRBD1 (6 bases). From germline, CDR1 is SGHRS and CDR2 YFSETQ. The CDR3 covers 16 residues. The germline V and J ends were trimmed by 4 bases and 0 bases, with 14 bases remaining between them. Here the CDR3 reads CASSTGQASSYNEQFF. The CDR3 DNA reads as TGCGCCAGCAGCACGGGACAAGCCAGCTCCTACAATGAGCAGTTCTTC.

This clone was detected only once. The rearrangement links TRBV9 to TRBJ2-2, with 9 bases matching TRBD2. This CDR3 contains 18 residues. CDR1 and CDR2 (germline): SGDLS, YYNGEE. V shed 3 bases and J 3 bases; nucleotides not matched to a gene: 12. CDR3 bases: TGTGCCAGCAGCGGGAGTAAAGCGCGGGGGGGTGACACCGGGGAGCTGTTTTTT. Protein product: CASSGSKARGGDTGELFF.

This chain links TRBV6-5 with TRBJ1-2, with D tentatively TRBD1 (5 bases). The V and J ends lost 6 bases and 7 bases respectively, with 21 bases between them. Germline V gene sequence: CDR1 MNHEY, CDR2 SVGAGI. CDR3 length equals 15 residues. The chain's CDR3 is CASSPGAGGGAGYTF. In DNA, the CDR3 is TGTGCCAGCAGCCCCGGGGCCGGGGGGGGTGCTGGCTACACCTTC.

The rearrangement uses TRBV19 and TRBJ1-2; a possible D gene is TRBD1 (5 bases). With 6 bases removed from V and 4 bases from J, the gap between germline ends came to 15 bases. The germline V gene has CDR1 LNHDA and CDR2 SQIVND (reference sequence). This CDR3 region has 14 residues. The CDR3 DNA follows: TGTGCCAGTAGGGAGACAGCCCTTGCCTATGGCTACACCTTC. It translates to CASRETALAYGYTF.

The chain employs TRBV6-1 and TRBJ1-1, with D unclear. Deletions cut 5 bases from V and 5 bases from J, with 6 bases between. In germline, CDR1 is MNHNS, CDR2 SASEGT. The CDR3 has 11 amino acids. The CDR3 here is CASSWRTEAFF. The CDR3 DNA follows: TGTGCCAGCAGTTGGAGGACTGAAGCTTTCTTT.

This clone was seen a single time. J is TRBJ1-2 and V is TRBV5-1, with TRBD1 as a possible D gene (5 bases). V lost 7 bases to trimming and J lost 5 bases, with 15 bases between them. CDR3 length: 13 amino acids. CDR1 SGHRS and CDR2 YFSETQ come from the germline V gene. The CDR3 DNA follows: TGCGCCAGCGGGGGGGATGGAGGATATGGCTACACCTTC. Translated: CASGGDGGYGYTF.

V and J are TRBV5-1 and TRBJ2-5; possibly TRBD1 for D (6 bases). Trimming pared 4 bases from V and 1 base from J, leaving 11 bases between. This CDR3 region has 14 residues. The germline V gene has CDR1 SGHRS and CDR2 YFSETQ. CDR3 protein: CASSHGQTQETQYF. CDR3 in DNA: TGCGCCAGCAGCCACGGACAGACCCAAGAGACCCAGTACTTC.

This chain links TRBV9 with TRBJ1-2; D possibly corresponds to TRBD1 (5 bases). This CDR3 is built from 15 residues. V gave up 4 bases and J gave up 0 bases, with 13 bases separating them. Germline V CDR1 and CDR2: SGDLS, YYNGEE. DNA of the CDR3: TGTGCCAGCAGCCCTGACAGTTTAGCTAACTATGGCTACACCTTC. It specifies CASSPDSLANYGYTF.

This clone showed up just once. V usage is TRBV9 and J usage is TRBJ2-3, with TRBD2 as a possible D gene (7 bases). There are 17 residues in the CDR3. The V and J ends lost 2 bases and 6 bases respectively, with 22 bases between them. The germline V gene has CDR1 SGDLS and CDR2 YYNGEE. The CDR3 is CASSVFPSEGGQDTQYF. DNA of the CDR3: TGTGCCAGCAGCGTTTTTCCGAGCGAGGGGGGGCAGGATACGCAGTATTTT.

V usage is TRBV6-6 and J usage is TRBJ1-1; 10 nucleotides agree with TRBD1. The CDR3 length is 13 residues. With V trimmed by 7 bases and J by 5 bases, 4 bases remained unmatched. Germline V gene lookup returns CDR1 MNHNY and CDR2 SVGAGI (reference sequence). The CDR3 reads CASNLDRGTEAFF. The DNA for the CDR3 is TGTGCCAGCAATTTGGACAGGGGGACTGAAGCTTTCTTT.

The chain has TRBV30 and TRBJ1-1; D is uncertain. The germline V and J ends were trimmed by 3 bases and 4 bases, with 9 bases remaining between them. The CDR3 runs to 12 residues. CDR1 is GTSNPN and CDR2 is SVGIG in the germline V gene (reference sequence). In DNA, the CDR3 is TGTGCCTGGAGCGCTGGCTTCACTGAAGCTTTCTTT. Protein product: CAWSAGFTEAFF.

The CDR3 DNA follows: TGTGCCAGTAGTGGGATGACAGGGGATAATGAAAAACTGTTTTTT. Translated, it gives CASSGMTGDNEKLFF. V usage is TRBV19 and J usage is TRBJ1-4; 8 bases are a match to TRBD1. V dropped 5 bases and J dropped 4; count of bases not matched to a gene: 6. The CDR3 runs 15 residues. Germline V gene sequence: CDR1 LNHDA, CDR2 SQIVND (reference sequence). The full variable domain, in which reference TRBV19 and TRBJ1-4 provide the parts outside the CDR3, is DGGITQSPKYLFRKEGQNVTLSCEQNLNHDAMYWYRQDPGQGLRLIYYSQIVNDFQKGDIAEGYSVSREKKESFPLTVTSAQKNPTAFYLCASSGMTGDNEKLFFGSGTQLSVL.

The genes are TRBV6-2 or TRBV6-3 and TRBJ1-6; D is undetermined. The CDR3 totals 13 residues. Germline loops: CDR1 MNHEY, CDR2 SVGEGT. V was trimmed by 0 bases and J by 9 bases, leaving 6 bases between them. The CDR3 spells CASSYSAGSPLHF. The DNA of the CDR3 is TGTGCCAGCAGTTACTCGGCGGGTTCACCCCTCCACTTT.

V gene TRBV20-1 combines with J gene TRBJ1-6; possible D gene TRBD1, 6 bases. CDR3 length equals 15 residues. Trimming stripped 3 bases from V and 1 base from J, with 10 bases between. Germline V gives CDR1 DFQATT, CDR2 SNEGSKA (reference sequence). The CDR3 loop reads CSASPQGSYNSPLHF. In DNA, the CDR3 is TGCAGTGCTAGTCCCCAGGGGTCCTATAATTCACCCCTCCACTTT.

The CDR3 DNA sequence: TGTGCCAGTAGTGCCACAAGCAATCAGCCCCAGCATTTT. Its protein product is CASSATSNQPQHF. The gene calls are TRBV19 and TRBJ1-5; no definite D call. The CDR3 contains 13 residues. Germline CDR1 is LNHDA and CDR2 is SQIVND (reference sequence). Trimming removed 5 bases at V and 1 base at J, with 6 bases between.

The chain is built from TRBV6-4 and TRBJ2-1; D is undetermined. V was trimmed by 0 bases and J by 2 bases, leaving 14 bases between them. CDR3 length: 17 residues. CDR1 is MRHNA, CDR2 SNTAGT, per germline. The DNA of the CDR3 is TGTGCCAGCAGTGACTCGAGTCTGCCGGGTCCCTACAATGAGCAGTTCTTC. Protein sequence: CASSDSSLPGPYNEQFF.

The gene calls are TRBV19 and TRBJ1-6; D gene ambiguous. CDR1 and CDR2 (germline): LNHDA, SQIVND (reference sequence). V lost 4 bases, J lost 7 bases, and 11 bases lay in between. CDR3 size: 14 residues. CDR3: CASSNEQPNSPLHF. CDR3 DNA: TGTGCCAGTAGTAACGAACAGCCGAATTCACCCCTCCACTTT.

V gene TRBV5-4 combines with J gene TRBJ2-3; D is ambiguous. Germline CDR1 reads SGHNT; CDR2 reads YYREEE (reference sequence). Trimming took off 3 bases at V and 5 bases at J, with 7 bases between the two ends. There are 12 residues in the CDR3. The chain's CDR3 is CASSSLEDTQYF. CDR3 DNA sequence: TGTGCCAGCAGCTCATTAGAAGATACGCAGTATTTT. Filled out from reference TRBV5-4 and TRBJ2-3, the complete variable domain reads ETGVTQSPTHLIKTRGQQVTLRCSSQSGHNTVSWYQQALGQGPQFIFQYYREEENGRGNFPPRFSGLQFPNYSSELNVNALELDDSALYLCASSSLEDTQYFGPGTRLTVL.

CDR3 residues: CASFGQGGYGYTF. The CDR3 bases are TGTGCCAGCTTCGGACAGGGAGGCTATGGCTACACCTTC. The chain has TRBV7-2 and TRBJ1-2; TRBD1 agrees at 8 bases. CDR1 is SGHTA and CDR2 is FQGNSA in the germline V gene. The CDR3 spans 13 residues. Unmatched junction bases numbered 6, after V lost 8 bases and J lost 4 bases.

The CDR3 nucleotides read TGTGCCTGGAGTGTGGGGGGAGGGCTCACCTACGAGCAGTACTTC. Its translation is CAWSVGGGLTYEQYF. The genes are TRBV30 and TRBJ2-7; TRBD2 matches at 7 bases. This CDR3 is 15 amino acids long. The germline gives CDR1 GTSNPN, CDR2 SVGIG (reference sequence). The ends lost 0 bases at V and 2 bases at J; junction bases unmatched: 7.

The V call is TRBV10-3, the J call TRBJ2-3; 10 nucleotides match TRBD1. CDR3 length: 13 amino acids. With 9 bases clipped from V and 1 base from J, the junction kept 1 base outside the gene matches. Germline CDR1 and CDR2: ENHRY and SYGVKD. CDR3 in DNA: TGTGCCATTGGACAGGGGGGCACAGATACGCAGTATTTT. The encoded protein is CAIGQGGTDTQYF.

A few counts support this clone. The gene calls are TRBV9 and TRBJ2-3, with TRBD2 identical over 8 bases. Germline V gene lookup returns CDR1 SGDLS and CDR2 YYNGEE. This CDR3 is built from 16 residues. The V and J ends lost 3 bases and 2 bases, in that order; junction bases with no gene match: 8. As DNA, the CDR3 is TGTGCCAGCAGCGCCCCCTCCGGACTAGCCACAGATACGCAGTATTTT. Amino acids: CASSAPSGLATDTQYF.

The V call is TRBV7-7, the J call TRBJ2-5; 14 nucleotides match TRBD2. Germline V CDR1 and CDR2: SSHAT, FNYEAQ (reference sequence). V lost 1 base, J lost 3 bases, and 7 bases stayed unmatched. There are 18 residues in the CDR3. The CDR3: CASSLGPGLAGVKETQYF. For the CDR3, the DNA is TGTGCCAGCAGCTTAGGACCGGGACTAGCGGGAGTAAAAGAGACCCAGTACTTC.